This T cell receptor (beta chain) was profiled in a study of technical replicates of blood from a handful of donors. This clone was counted once. In germline, CDR1 is MGHRA, CDR2 YSYEKL. The CDR3 has 17 residues. Trimming cost V 1 base and J 2 bases, with 14 bases left between them. Here immunoSEQ multiplex PCR was the method, and the copy in TCRdb shows in-frame clones only, minus some. Of about 100,000 clones in the sample, 90% to 97% are singletons; the top ten hold roughly 0.33%. Sequenced: T cells isolated from PBMCs. This chain links TRBV4-1 with TRBJ2-2, with D maybe TRBD1 (5 bases). The clonotype originates from a human donor in good health. The CDR3 bases are TGCGCCAGCAGCCAAGCTAGGATAGGGGTTAACACCGGGGAGCTGTTTTTT. This sequence encodes CASSQARIGVNTGELFF.